This entry lists 6 T cell receptor beta chains sequenced from one sample in a study of OX40 agonist ivuxolimab in advanced cancers. Assay used: immunoSEQ multiplex PCR; TCRdb lists only in-frame clones, some missing. The sample yields roughly 64,000 clones, around 89% seen once. Source: CD4+ or CD8+ T cells sorted from blood, taken in a trial of the OX40 agonist ivuxolimab. The receptor source for this set is an adult with an advanced solid tumor such as melanoma, head and neck, liver or kidney cancer.

The chain joins TRBV9 to TRBJ2-5; 7 positions agree with TRBD1. The ends lost 4 bases at V and 1 base at J; junction bases unmatched: 10. Germline CDR1 is SGDLS and CDR2 is YYNGEE. The CDR3 covers 16 residues. The CDR3 region has the DNA TGTGCCAGCAGCCTCGCCCCGACAGGGATCCAAGAGACCCAGTACTTC. The encoded protein is CASSLAPTGIQETQYF.

CDR3 protein: CASSQEITVPSYEQYF. The CDR3 region has the DNA TGCGCCAGCAGCCAAGAGATCACAGTACCTTCCTACGAGCAGTACTTC. This chain joins TRBV4-1 and TRBJ2-7; D gene uncertain. Trimming removed 0 bases from V and 1 base from J, with 13 bases in between. Germline V gene lookup returns CDR1 MGHRA and CDR2 YSYEKL. The CDR3 covers 16 residues.

The V call is TRBV5-5, the J call TRBJ2-7, with D possibly matching TRBD1 (5 bases). This CDR3 is 15 amino acids long. Germline CDR1 is SGHKS and CDR2 is YYEKEE (reference sequence). The V and J ends lost 0 bases and 3 bases respectively, with 13 bases between them. The CDR3 protein is CASSLAQVDHYEQYF. Written as DNA, the CDR3 is TGTGCCAGCAGCTTGGCACAGGTGGACCACTACGAGCAGTACTTC.

The chain links TRBV7-9 to TRBJ2-1; 7 bases fit TRBD2. This CDR3 is 15 amino acids long. Germline-derived CDR1 and CDR2 are SEHNR and FQNEAQ (reference sequence). The junction had 9 bases not matched to a gene; V was cut back by 5 bases and J by 5 bases. CDR3 in DNA: TGTGCCAGCAGCGTTCCGGGACTAAGAAACAATGAGCAGTTCTTC. It yields the protein CASSVPGLRNNEQFF.

The genes are TRBV5-1 and TRBJ2-7; D remains unclear. Trimming left V 3 bases short and J 3 bases short, with 13 bases between. CDR1 and CDR2 from the germline V gene are SGHRS and YFSETQ. This CDR3 has 14 residues. CDR3 in amino acids: CASSYHGSDYEQYF. In DNA, the CDR3 is TGCGCCAGCAGCTACCATGGCTCGGACTACGAGCAGTACTTC.

The chain joins TRBV7-9 to TRBJ1-5, with D possibly being TRBD1 (5 bases). The germline gives CDR1 SEHNR, CDR2 FQNEAQ (reference sequence). V gave up 6 bases and J gave up 2 bases, with 8 bases separating them. The CDR3 length is 13 residues. The CDR3 here is CASSLQGNQPQHF. CDR3 in DNA: TGTGCCAGCAGTCTACAGGGCAATCAGCCCCAGCATTTT.